The sequence of this TCR beta chain was determined in a study of OX40 agonist ivuxolimab in advanced cancers. In the study overall: Ivuxolimab was an agonistic, fully human IgG2 monoclonal antibody directed against OX40 (CD134), a costimulatory receptor. The purpose of peripheral TCRbeta sequencing was to test whether ivuxolimab changed TCR sequence diversity and led to clonal T-cell expansion. A male proportion of almost 85% and a mean age of roughly 58 years, ranging from about 20 to 79, were recorded for the dose-escalation cohort. Of the 50 to 55 patients in dose escalation, approximately 20 had hepatocellular carcinoma, about 15 had melanoma, 9 had renal cell carcinoma and 9 had head and neck cancer. Prior anti-PD-1, anti-PD-L1 or anti-CTLA-4 therapy was permitted, and checkpoint inhibitors had been received by approximately 39% of dose-escalation patients. Three dose-escalation patients achieved partial responses, one with hepatocellular carcinoma and two with cutaneous melanoma. The paper covers the monotherapy dose-escalation part of the phase I ivuxolimab trial, which included N = 52 patients. Intravenous ivuxolimab was administered to patients every 2 weeks at six dose levels: 0.01, 0.1, 0.3, 1.5, 3 and 10 mg/kg.

Patients with a history of autoimmune disease or receiving systemic immunosuppression were excluded from the trial. Peripheral blood for TCR sequencing was drawn from every dose cohort at baseline, at cycle 4 day 1 and at cycle 7 day 1. Samples were obtained from an open-label, multicenter, first-in-human phase I dose-escalation trial of ivuxolimab. Adults with locally advanced or metastatic head and neck squamous cell, hepatocellular, melanoma or renal cell carcinoma were enrolled in the trial. Before TCR sequencing, CD4+ T cells and CD8+ T cells from peripheral blood were sorted into separate populations. Reading the germline V gene gives CDR1 SQVTM and CDR2 ANQGSEA. Here V drops 4 bases and J drops 3 bases, and the junction holds 3 bases not matched to any gene. Spanning cysteine to phenylalanine, the CDR3 consists of 12 amino acids. Only CDR3 DNA is held: 36 bases, read in frame from base 1. This clone was recorded once. Its specific antigen is unknown. No much larger clone is present one base from it, and per-base qualities are unavailable.

Points the paper makes about the study in general: Low levels of normalized T-cell clonal expansion were also seen in some patients who did not respond. In partial responders in the 0.1-3.0 mg/kg groups, normalized peripheral clonal expansion was found to be among the lowest, especially among CD8+ T cells. On average, CD8+ T cells showed more expanded clones than CD4+ T cells after ivuxolimab. At doses of 0.1 to 3.0 mg/kg, clonal expansion of both CD4+ and CD8+ blood T cells was observed from baseline to week 6. Antigen specificity was not determined for the clonally expanded peripheral T cells.

To sequence the TCRbeta CDR3 region, genomic DNA was isolated from the sorted cells. TCRbeta CDR3 regions were sequenced using the immunoSEQ Assay. TCRdb retrieved this table from immuneACCESS and kept in-frame rearrangements only. Not all clones are present; in checked studies, unresolved V genes account for under half, and no reason is known for the remainder. Counted in this sample were tens of thousands of clones; about nine tenths of them appeared once. Approximately 0.55% of the sample rests with the top ten. Recombination connected TRBV29-1 to TRBJ2-7; 7 central nucleotides agree with TRBD2. The sequencing here drew on CD4+ or CD8+ T cells sorted from blood, taken in a trial of the OX40 agonist ivuxolimab. This TCR derives from an adult with an advanced solid tumor such as melanoma, head and neck, liver or kidney cancer. The DNA reads as follows: TGCAGCGTTGCCGGGGAGGGCTACGAGCAGTACTTC. Its translation is CSVAGEGYEQYF.